This T cell receptor (beta chain) was retrieved from a study of cytomegalovirus exposure and HLA in healthy donors. As to this clone: Germline is not matched at one junction end, which may reflect a read error.

CDR1 and CDR2 from the germline V gene are SSHAT and FNYEAQ (reference sequence). There are 14 residues in the CDR3. The PCR employed 60 Vbeta primers together with 13 Jbeta primers. TCRdb's copy holds only in-frame clones and misses some; the assay was immunoSEQ multiplex PCR. The table shows around 170,000 clones, with over 65% occurring only once. The sequencing sample was made of PBMCs. The source is a man younger than 35 in good health and CMV-seronegative. The chain carries TRBV7-7 and TRBJ2-1; D uncertain. CDR3 residues: CASSLNPSSDEQFF. The CDR3 DNA reads TGTGCTAGCAGCTTGAACCCAAGTTCGGATGAGCAGTTCTTC.